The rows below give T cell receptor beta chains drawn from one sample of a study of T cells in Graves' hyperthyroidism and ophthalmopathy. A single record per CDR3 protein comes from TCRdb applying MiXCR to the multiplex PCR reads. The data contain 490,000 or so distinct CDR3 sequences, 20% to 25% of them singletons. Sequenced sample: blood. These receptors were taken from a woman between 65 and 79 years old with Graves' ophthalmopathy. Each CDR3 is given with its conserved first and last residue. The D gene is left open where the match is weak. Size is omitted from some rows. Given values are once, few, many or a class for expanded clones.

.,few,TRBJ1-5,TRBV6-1,TGTGCCAGCAGATCACAGTTTGGGAGCAATCAGCCCCAGCATTTT,CASRSQFGSNQPQHF
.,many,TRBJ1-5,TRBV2,TGTGCCAGCAGGGAAGACAGTAGCAATCAGCCCCAGCATTTT,CASREDSSNQPQHF
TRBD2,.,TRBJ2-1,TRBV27,TGTGCCAGCAGTTTGGGCAGCGGGAGAGGTAGGGAGCAGTTCTTC,CASSLGSGRGREQFF
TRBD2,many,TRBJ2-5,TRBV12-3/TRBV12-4,TGTGCCAGCAGTACCACTAGCGGACAAGAGACCCAGTACTTC,CASSTTSGQETQYF
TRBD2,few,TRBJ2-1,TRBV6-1,TGTGCCAGCAGTGTTGGATCGGGGGGGACCTACAATGAGCAGTTCTTC,CASSVGSGGTYNEQFF
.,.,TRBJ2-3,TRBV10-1,TGCGCCAGCAGTGAGGGAAAGGATATCGCAGATACGCAGTATTTT,CASSEGKDIADTQYF
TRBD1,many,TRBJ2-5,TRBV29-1,TGCAGCGCCGAAGGGACAGGAGAGACCCAGTACTTC,CSAEGTGETQYF
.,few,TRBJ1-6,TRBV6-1,TGTGCCAGCAGTTATGGCTACGGGATTTCACCCCTCCACTTT,CASSYGYGISPLHF
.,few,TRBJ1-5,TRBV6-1,TGTGCCAGCAGGCCTGACAGGAGCAATCAGCCCCAGCATTTT,CASRPDRSNQPQHF
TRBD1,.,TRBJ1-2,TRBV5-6,TGTGCCAGCAGCTTGGTAGTCCGGGACAGGGAGAGCTACACCTTC,CASSLVVRDRESYTF
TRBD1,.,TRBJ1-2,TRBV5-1,TGCGCCAGCAGCTTGGATGGGACAGTAAAGTATGGCTACACCTTC,CASSLDGTVKYGYTF
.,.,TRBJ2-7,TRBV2,TGTGCCAGCAGTGCCCGACAGGTAGGCTACGAGCAGTACTTC,CASSARQVGYEQYF
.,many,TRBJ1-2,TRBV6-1,TGTGCCAGCACACAGGACTCTTTCACCCACCTACTTCCCTATGGCTACACCTTC,CASTQDSFTHLLPYGYTF
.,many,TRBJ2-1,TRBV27,TGTGCCAGCAGTTTCCGGGAGTACAATGAGCAGTTCTTC,CASSFREYNEQFF
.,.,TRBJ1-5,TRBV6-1,TGTGCCAGCAGTGATTCCGGCAGGGGCAATCAGCCCCAGCATTTT,CASSDSGRGNQPQHF
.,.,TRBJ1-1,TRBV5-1,TGCGCCAGCAGCTTGGATCAGGGCCCAGCTTTCTTT,CASSLDQGPAFF
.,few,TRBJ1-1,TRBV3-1,TGTGCCAGCAGCCACTCAACCATTGAAGCTTTCTTT,CASSHSTIEAFF
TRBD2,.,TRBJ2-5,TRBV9,TGTGCCAGCAGCGTGTCTGGCGGGAGGGCCGGGGAGACCCAGTACTTC,CASSVSGGRAGETQYF
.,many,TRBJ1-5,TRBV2,TGTGCCAGCAGTGGGGGGGGGACCGGCGGCGGTCAGCCCCAGCATTTT,CASSGGGTGGGQPQHF
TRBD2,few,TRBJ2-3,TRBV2,TGTGCCAGCAGTGAAATGGGACTAGCGGTCACAGATACGCAGTATTTT,CASSEMGLAVTDTQYF
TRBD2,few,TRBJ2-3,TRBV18,TGTGCCAGCTCACCTCTCTCGGGAGGGATCACAGATACGCAGTATTTT,CASSPLSGGITDTQYF
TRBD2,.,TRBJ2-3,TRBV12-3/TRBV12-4,TGTGCCAGCAGCTTAGGGACTAGCGGGAATTCAGATACGCAGTATTTT,CASSLGTSGNSDTQYF
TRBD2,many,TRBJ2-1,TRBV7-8,TGTGCCAGCAGCGCCAGACTAGCGGGAGGGAGAGAGCAGTTCTTC,CASSARLAGGREQFF
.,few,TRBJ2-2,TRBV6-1,TGTGCCAGCAGTTATGGCCTAGCCCAGAACACCGGGGAGCTGTTTTTT,CASSYGLAQNTGELFF
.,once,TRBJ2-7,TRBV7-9,TGTGCCAGCAGCCCCGACAGTTGGCGCAGGGAGCAGTACTTC,CASSPDSWRREQYF
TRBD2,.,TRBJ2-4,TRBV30,TGTGCCTGGACCGGGACTAGCGGGCGCCAAAACATTCAGTACTTC,CAWTGTSGRQNIQYF
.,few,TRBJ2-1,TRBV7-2,TGTGCCAGCAGCTATCGGGGAGTTCGGATTGAGCAGTTCTTC,CASSYRGVRIEQFF
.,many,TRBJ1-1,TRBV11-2,TGTGCCAGCACCCTGTCCCTAGGAAGCACTGAAGCTTTCTTT,CASTLSLGSTEAFF
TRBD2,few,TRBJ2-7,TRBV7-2,TGTGCCAGCAGCTATCGACTAGCGGGACTGCCTTACGAGCAGTACTTC,CASSYRLAGLPYEQYF
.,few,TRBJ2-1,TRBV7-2,TGTGCCAGCAGCTCTGACGTGAGCTCCTACAATGAGCAGTTCTTC,CASSSDVSSYNEQFF
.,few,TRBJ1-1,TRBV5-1,TGCGCCAGCAGCACGGACCTGAACACTGAAGCTTTCTTT,CASSTDLNTEAFF
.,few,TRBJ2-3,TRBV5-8,TGTGCCAGCAGGAGGGGGACGTCTAGCACAGATACGCAGTATTTT,CASRRGTSSTDTQYF
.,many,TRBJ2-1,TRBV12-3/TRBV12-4,TGTGCCAGCAAAGGCCAGGGGAGATACGAGCAGTTCTTC,CASKGQGRYEQFF
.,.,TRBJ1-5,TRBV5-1,TGCGCCAGCAGCGGTGGGGAGGTCAATCAGCCCCAGCATTTT,CASSGGEVNQPQHF
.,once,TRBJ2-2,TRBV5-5,TGTGCCAGCAGCCGTGGGGCCGGGACATCGAACACCGGGGAGCTGTTTTTT,CASSRGAGTSNTGELFF
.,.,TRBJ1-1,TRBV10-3,TGTGCCATCAGTGAGGGAGCACAAGCTTTCTTT,CAISEGAQAFF
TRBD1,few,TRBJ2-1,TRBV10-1,TGCGCCAGCAGTGATGCCAGGGGGCAGCTTGAGCAGTTCTTC,CASSDARGQLEQFF
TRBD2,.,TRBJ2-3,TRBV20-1,TGCAGTGCTAGGCTAGGACTAGCGACAGATACGCAGTATTTT,CSARLGLATDTQYF
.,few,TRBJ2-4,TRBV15,TGTGCCACCAGCAGTCCCCAAAACATTCAGTACTTC,CATSSPQNIQYF
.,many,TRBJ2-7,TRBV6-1,TGTGCCAGCAGTTATTACAGTACCTACGAGCAGTACTTC,CASSYYSTYEQYF
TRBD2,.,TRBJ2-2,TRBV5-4,TGTGCCAGCAGCTGGGAACTAGCGGCGAACACCGGGGAGCTGTTTTTT,CASSWELAANTGELFF
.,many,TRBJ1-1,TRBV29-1,TGCAGCGTTGAAGGGGGCGTAACTGAAGCTTTCTTT,CSVEGGVTEAFF
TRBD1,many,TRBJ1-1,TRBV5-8,TGTGCCAGCAGCCCCTACAGGGGCAACACTGAAGCTTTCTTT,CASSPYRGNTEAFF
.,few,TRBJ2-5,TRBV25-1,TGTGCCAGCAGTGGATTAGGGGGAGAGACCCAGTACTTC,CASSGLGGETQYF
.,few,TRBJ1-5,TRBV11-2,TGTGCCAGCAGCTTGGGAGAGGGCCGGCGGCAGCCCCAGCATTTT,CASSLGEGRRQPQHF